The entry that follows covers one T cell receptor (beta chain) sequence. The data are from a study of cytomegalovirus exposure and HLA in healthy donors. PCR was performed using 60 Vbeta and 13 Jbeta primers. Libraries were prepared by immunoSEQ multiplex PCR; TCRdb keeps only in-frame clonotypes and omits some of them. This sample carries about 130,000 clones, about two thirds of them seen once, and the ten largest clones take about 4.4%. Sequencing input: PBMCs. The origin of this receptor is a man aged 60 to 69 in good health and CMV-seropositive.

The CDR3 region has the DNA TGTGCCGGGGCGATCGAGCAGTACTTC. Protein product: CAGAIEQYF. V gene TRBV6-4 combines with J gene TRBJ2-7; possible D gene TRBD1, 5 bases. CDR3 length equals 9 residues. Germline V gene data show CDR1 as MRHNA and CDR2 as SNTAGT. Trimming cost V 11 bases and J 6 bases, with 8 bases left between them.